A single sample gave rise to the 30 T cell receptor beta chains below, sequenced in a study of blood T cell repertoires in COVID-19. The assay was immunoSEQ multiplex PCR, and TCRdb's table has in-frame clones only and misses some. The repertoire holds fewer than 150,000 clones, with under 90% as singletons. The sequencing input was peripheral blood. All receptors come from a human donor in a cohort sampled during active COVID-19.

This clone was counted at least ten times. DNA of the CDR3: TGTGCCAGTACGGGCAGGCCAGGGGACGTAAGAGGCTACACCTTC. It specifies CASTGRPGDVRGYTF. The rearrangement links TRBV19 to TRBJ1-2, with D tentatively TRBD1 (6 bases). V shed 7 bases and J shed 8 bases, with 23 bases lying between them. The CDR3 spans 15 residues. The germline V gene has CDR1 LNHDA and CDR2 SQIVND (reference sequence).

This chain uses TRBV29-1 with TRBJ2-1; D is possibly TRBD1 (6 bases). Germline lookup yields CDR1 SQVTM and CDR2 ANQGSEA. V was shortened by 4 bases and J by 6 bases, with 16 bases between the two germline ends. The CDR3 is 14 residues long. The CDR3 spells CSVGLLQGRNEQFF. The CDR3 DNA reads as TGCAGCGTTGGCCTTTTACAGGGCCGCAATGAGCAGTTCTTC.

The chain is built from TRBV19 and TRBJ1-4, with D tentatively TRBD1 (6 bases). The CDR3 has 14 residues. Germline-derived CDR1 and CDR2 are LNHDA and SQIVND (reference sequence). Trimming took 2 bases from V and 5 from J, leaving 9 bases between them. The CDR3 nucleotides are TGTGCCAGTAGTATAACAGGGTTGAATGAAAAACTGTTTTTT. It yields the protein CASSITGLNEKLFF.

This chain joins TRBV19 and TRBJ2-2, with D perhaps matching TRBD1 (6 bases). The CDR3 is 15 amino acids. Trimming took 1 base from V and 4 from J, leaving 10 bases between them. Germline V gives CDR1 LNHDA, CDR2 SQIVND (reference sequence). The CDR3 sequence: CASSIAGAGTGELFF. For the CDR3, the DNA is TGTGCCAGTAGTATAGCAGGGGCCGGCACCGGGGAGCTGTTTTTT.

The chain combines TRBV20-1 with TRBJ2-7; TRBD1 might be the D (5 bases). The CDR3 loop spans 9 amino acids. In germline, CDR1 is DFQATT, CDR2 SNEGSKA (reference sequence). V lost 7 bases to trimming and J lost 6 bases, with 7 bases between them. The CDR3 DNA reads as TGCAGTGTTGGGGCCGAGCAGTACTTC. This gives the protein CSVGAEQYF.

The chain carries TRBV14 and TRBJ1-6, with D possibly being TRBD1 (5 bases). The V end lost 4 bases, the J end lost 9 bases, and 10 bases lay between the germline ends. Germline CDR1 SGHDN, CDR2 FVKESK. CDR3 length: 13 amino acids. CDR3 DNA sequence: TGTGCCAGCAGCCCCCGGGGGTCTTCACCCCTCCACTTT. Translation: CASSPRGSSPLHF.

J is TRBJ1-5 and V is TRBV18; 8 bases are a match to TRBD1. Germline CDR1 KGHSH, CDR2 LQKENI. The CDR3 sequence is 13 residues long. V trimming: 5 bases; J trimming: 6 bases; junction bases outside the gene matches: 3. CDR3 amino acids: CASSSDRVQPQHF. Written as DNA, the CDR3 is TGTGCCAGCTCATCGGACAGGGTTCAGCCCCAGCATTTT.

The DNA of the CDR3 is TGTGCCAGCAGCGGGACTAGCGGGGGCCAGTACACAGATACGCAGTATTTT. This translates into CASSGTSGGQYTDTQYF. V gene TRBV9 combines with J gene TRBJ2-3; 13 bases are shared with TRBD2. The CDR3 is 17 amino acids. The germline CDR1 and CDR2 sequences are SGDLS and YYNGEE. J lost 2 bases, V lost 3 bases, and 6 bases had no gene match.

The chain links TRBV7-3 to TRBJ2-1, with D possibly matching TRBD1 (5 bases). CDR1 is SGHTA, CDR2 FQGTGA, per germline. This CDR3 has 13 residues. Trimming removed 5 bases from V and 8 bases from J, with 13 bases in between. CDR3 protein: CASSPETAHEQFF. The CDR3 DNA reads TGTGCCAGCAGCCCGGAGACAGCGCATGAGCAGTTCTTC.

The CDR3 DNA reads as TGTGCCAGCAGTTACTCGTTGCGGGGGGGCAAAGATACGCAGTATTTT. Translation: CASSYSLRGGKDTQYF. The chain couples TRBV6-5 to TRBJ2-3; 9 nucleotides line up with TRBD2. Looked up from germline, CDR1 is MNHEY and CDR2 is SVGAGI. The CDR3 has 16 amino acids. V shed 0 bases, J shed 5 bases, and the junction held 6 bases outside the gene matches.

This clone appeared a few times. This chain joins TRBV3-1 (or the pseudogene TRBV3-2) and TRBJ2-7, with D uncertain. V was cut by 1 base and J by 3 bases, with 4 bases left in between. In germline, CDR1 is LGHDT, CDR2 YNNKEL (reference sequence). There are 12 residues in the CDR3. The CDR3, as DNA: TGTGCCAGCAGCCAAGGCGACTACGAGCAGTACTTC. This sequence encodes CASSQGDYEQYF.

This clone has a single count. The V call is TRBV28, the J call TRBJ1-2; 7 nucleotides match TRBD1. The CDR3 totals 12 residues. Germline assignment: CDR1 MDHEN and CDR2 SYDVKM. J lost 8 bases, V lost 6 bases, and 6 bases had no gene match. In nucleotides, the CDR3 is TGTGCCAGCAGCGTGACAGGGCACGGCTACACCTTC. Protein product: CASSVTGHGYTF.

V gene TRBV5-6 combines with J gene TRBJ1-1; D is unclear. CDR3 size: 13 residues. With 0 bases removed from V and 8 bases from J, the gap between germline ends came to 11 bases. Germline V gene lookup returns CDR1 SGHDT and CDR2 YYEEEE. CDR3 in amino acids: CASSLVGVPEAFF. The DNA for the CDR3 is TGTGCCAGCAGCTTGGTCGGGGTCCCCGAAGCTTTCTTT.

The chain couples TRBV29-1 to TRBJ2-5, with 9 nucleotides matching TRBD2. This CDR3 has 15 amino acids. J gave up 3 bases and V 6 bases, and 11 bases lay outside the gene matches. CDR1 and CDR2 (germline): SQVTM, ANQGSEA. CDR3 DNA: TGCAGCGTGGAAAACCTCGGACTAGCGAAAGAGACCCAGTACTTC. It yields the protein CSVENLGLAKETQYF.

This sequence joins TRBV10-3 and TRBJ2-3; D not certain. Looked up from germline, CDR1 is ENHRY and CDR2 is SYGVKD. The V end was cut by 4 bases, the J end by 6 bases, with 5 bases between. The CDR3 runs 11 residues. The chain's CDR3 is CAISGRDTQYF. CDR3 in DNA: TGTGCCATCAGTGGGCGGGATACGCAGTATTTT.

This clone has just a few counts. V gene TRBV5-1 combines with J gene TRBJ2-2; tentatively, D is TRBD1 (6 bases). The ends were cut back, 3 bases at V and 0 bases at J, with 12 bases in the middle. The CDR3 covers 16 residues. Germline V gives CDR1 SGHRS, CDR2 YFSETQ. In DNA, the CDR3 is TGCGCCAGCAGCTCCGGCAGGGGTACGAACACCGGGGAGCTGTTTTTT. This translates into CASSSGRGTNTGELFF.

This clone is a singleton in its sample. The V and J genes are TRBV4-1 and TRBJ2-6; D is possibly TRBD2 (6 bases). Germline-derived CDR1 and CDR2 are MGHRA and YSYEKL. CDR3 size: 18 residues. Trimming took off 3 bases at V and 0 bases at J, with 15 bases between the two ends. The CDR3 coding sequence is TGCGCCAGCAGCCATACCGGGACGGGACTCTCTGGGGCCAACGTCCTGACTTTC. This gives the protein CASSHTGTGLSGANVLTF.

The CDR3 spells CASSPRGLNQPQHF. CDR3 sequence (DNA): TGCGCCAGCAGCCCCCGCGGCTTGAATCAGCCCCAGCATTTT. This chain joins TRBV5-1 and TRBJ1-5; D remains ambiguous. V was pared by 4 bases and J by 4 bases, with 12 bases between. The CDR3 spans 14 residues. Germline CDR1 is SGHRS and CDR2 is YFSETQ.

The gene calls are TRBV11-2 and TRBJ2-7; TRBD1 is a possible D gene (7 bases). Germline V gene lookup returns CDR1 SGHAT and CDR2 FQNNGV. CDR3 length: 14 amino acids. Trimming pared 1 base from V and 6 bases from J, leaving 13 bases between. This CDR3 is CASSLGAGGFEQYF. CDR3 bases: TGTGCCAGCAGCTTAGGGGCAGGGGGGTTCGAGCAGTACTTC.

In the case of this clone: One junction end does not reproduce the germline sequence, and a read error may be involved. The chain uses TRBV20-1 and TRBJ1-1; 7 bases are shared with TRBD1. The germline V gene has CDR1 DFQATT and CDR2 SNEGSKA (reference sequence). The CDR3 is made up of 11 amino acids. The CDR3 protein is CSARDRDEAFF. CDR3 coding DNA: TGCAGTGCCAGAGACAGGGATGAAGCTTTCTTT.

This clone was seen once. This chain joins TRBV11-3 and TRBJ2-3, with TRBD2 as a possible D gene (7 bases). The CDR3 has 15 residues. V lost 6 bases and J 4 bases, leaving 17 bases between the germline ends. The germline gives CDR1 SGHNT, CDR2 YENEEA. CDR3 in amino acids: CASSYKTGGADTQYF. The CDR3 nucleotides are TGTGCCAGCAGTTACAAGACGGGGGGCGCAGATACGCAGTATTTT.

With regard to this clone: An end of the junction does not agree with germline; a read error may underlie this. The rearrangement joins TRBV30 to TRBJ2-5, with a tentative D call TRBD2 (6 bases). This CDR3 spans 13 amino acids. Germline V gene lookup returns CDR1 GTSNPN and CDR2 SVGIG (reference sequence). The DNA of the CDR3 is TGTGCCTGGGGTGTAGGAGGGAGAGAGACCCAGTACTTC. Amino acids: CAWGVGGRETQYF. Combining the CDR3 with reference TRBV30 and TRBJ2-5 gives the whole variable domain SQTIHQWPATLVQPVGSPLSLECTVEGTSNPNLYWYRQAAGRGLQLLFYSVGIGQISSEVPQNLSASRPQDRQFILSSKKLLLSDSGFYLCAWGVGGRETQYFGPGTRLLVL.

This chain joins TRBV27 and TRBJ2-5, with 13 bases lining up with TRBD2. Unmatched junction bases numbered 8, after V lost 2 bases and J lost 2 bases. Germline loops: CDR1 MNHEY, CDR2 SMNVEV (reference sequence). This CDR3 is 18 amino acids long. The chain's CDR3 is CASSLNPPLAGGQETQYF. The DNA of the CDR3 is TGTGCCAGCAGTTTAAACCCCCCACTAGCGGGGGGGCAAGAGACCCAGTACTTC.

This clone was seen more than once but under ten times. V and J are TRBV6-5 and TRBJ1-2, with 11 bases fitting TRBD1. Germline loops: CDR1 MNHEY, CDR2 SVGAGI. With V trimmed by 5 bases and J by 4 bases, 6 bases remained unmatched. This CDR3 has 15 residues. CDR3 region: CASSPGDRGFYGYTF. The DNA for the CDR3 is TGTGCCAGCAGTCCCGGGGACAGGGGGTTCTATGGCTACACCTTC.

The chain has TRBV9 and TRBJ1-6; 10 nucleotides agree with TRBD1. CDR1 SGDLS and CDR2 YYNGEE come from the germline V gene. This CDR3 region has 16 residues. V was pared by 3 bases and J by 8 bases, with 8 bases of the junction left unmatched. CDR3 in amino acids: CASSADRGHLYSPLHF. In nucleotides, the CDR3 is TGTGCCAGCAGCGCTGACAGGGGGCACCTTTATTCACCCCTCCACTTT.

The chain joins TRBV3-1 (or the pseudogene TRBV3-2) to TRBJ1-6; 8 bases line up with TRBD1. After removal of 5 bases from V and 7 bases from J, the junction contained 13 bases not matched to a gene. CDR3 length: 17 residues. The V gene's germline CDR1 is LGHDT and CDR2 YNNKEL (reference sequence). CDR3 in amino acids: CASSEFFGQGLNSPLHF. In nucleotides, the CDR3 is TGTGCCAGCAGCGAGTTTTTCGGACAGGGATTAAATTCACCCCTCCACTTT.

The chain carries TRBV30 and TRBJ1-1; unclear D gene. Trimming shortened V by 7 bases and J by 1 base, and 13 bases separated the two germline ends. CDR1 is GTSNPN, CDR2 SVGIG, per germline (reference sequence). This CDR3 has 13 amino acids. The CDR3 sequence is CASRREWNTEAFF. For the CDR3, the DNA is TGTGCCTCCCGGAGGGAATGGAACACTGAAGCTTTCTTT. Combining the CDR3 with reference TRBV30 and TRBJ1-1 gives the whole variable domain SQTIHQWPATLVQPVGSPLSLECTVEGTSNPNLYWYRQAAGRGLQLLFYSVGIGQISSEVPQNLSASRPQDRQFILSSKKLLLSDSGFYLCASRREWNTEAFFGQGTRLTVV.

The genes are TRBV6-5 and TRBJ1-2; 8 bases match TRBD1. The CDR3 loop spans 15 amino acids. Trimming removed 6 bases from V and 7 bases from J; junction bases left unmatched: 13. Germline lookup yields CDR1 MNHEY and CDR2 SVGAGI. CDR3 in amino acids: CASSGQGSRGGGYTF. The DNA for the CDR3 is TGTGCCAGCAGCGGACAGGGCTCACGGGGTGGTGGCTACACCTTC.

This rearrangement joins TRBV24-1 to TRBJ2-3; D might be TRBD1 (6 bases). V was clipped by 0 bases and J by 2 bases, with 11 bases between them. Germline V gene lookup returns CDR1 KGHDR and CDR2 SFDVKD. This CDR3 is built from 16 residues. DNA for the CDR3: TGTGCCACCAGTGATTTGACGGACAGCCCCACAGATACGCAGTATTTT. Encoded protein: CATSDLTDSPTDTQYF.

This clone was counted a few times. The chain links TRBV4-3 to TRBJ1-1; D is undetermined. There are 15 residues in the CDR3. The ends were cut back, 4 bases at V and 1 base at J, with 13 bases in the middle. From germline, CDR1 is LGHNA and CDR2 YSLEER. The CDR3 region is CASSPRASGNTEAFF. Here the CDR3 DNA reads TGCGCCAGCAGCCCCCGTGCGTCCGGGAACACTGAAGCTTTCTTT.